These 2 T cell receptor beta chains originate from one sample sequenced in a study of cytomegalovirus exposure and HLA in healthy donors. The PCR used 60 Vbeta and 13 Jbeta primers. Measured with immunoSEQ multiplex PCR; TCRdb has only the in-frame clones, and not every one. The profile shows 150,000 to 200,000 clones, roughly 72% of them singletons. Source material: PBMCs. These receptors all stem from a woman under 40 in good health and CMV-seropositive.

V gene TRBV7-2 combines with J gene TRBJ1-5; D remains unclear. The CDR3 sequence is 13 residues long. From germline, CDR1 is SGHTA and CDR2 FQGNSA. V dropped 4 bases and J dropped 3 bases, with 7 bases sitting between them. CDR3 sequence (DNA): TGTGCCAGCAGCTATCAAAACAATCAGCCCCAGCATTTT. This translates into CASSYQNNQPQHF. The variable domain in full, with the rest retrieved from reference TRBV7-2 and TRBJ1-5, is GAGVSQSPSNKVTEKGKDVELRCDPISGHTALYWYRQSLGQGLEFLIYFQGNSAPDKSGLPSDRFSAERTGGSVSTLTIQRTQQEDSAVYLCASSYQNNQPQHFGDGTRLSIL.

The chain joins TRBV19 to TRBJ2-1, with 9 positions matching TRBD2. Trimming took 7 bases from V and 9 from J; bases not matched to a gene: 10. The CDR3 covers 14 residues. Looked up from germline, CDR1 is LNHDA and CDR2 is SQIVND (reference sequence). CDR3 nucleotides: TGTGCCAGTAAGTCGGAGCGGGAGGCGGGTGAGCAGTTCTTC. The encoded protein is CASKSEREAGEQFF.